These 22 T cell receptor beta chains were sequenced from one sample in a study of T-cell reconstitution after alpha-beta-depleted transplantation in children. During its preparation, the TCRbeta library received unique molecular identifiers. TCRdb redid the calling of the PCR reads with MiXCR, one entry per CDR3 protein. The sample lists hundreds of thousands of distinct CDR3 sequences; roughly 8% were seen once. The specimen comprised PBMCs, mostly from graft donor cells, sampled 180 days after TCRalphabeta/CD19-depleted stem cell transplant. The receptors stem from a male patient younger than 18 who had a stem cell transplant for acute lymphoblastic leukemia, so the T cells may come from the graft donor.

There are many counts of this clonotype. This chain connects TRBV7-2 to TRBJ2-3; 12 nucleotides agree with TRBD2. Per germline, CDR1 SGHTA and CDR2 FQGNSA. CDR3 length: 17 residues. The V gene end was trimmed by 1 base and the J gene end by 2 bases; junction bases not matched to a gene: 4. CDR3 DNA sequence: TGTGCCAGCAGCTTAGTCCTAGCGGGGGGGACCACAGATACGCAGTATTTT. Translation: CASSLVLAGGTTDTQYF. The complete variable domain, with remaining parts taken from reference TRBV7-2 and TRBJ2-3, reads GAGVSQSPSNKVTEKGKDVELRCDPISGHTALYWYRQSLGQGLEFLIYFQGNSAPDKSGLPSDRFSAERTGGSVSTLTIQRTQQEDSAVYLCASSLVLAGGTTDTQYFGPGTRLTVL.

Many counts were recorded for this clonotype. The junction differs from germline at one of its ends, possibly a read error. The rearrangement joins TRBV20-1 to TRBJ1-2; TRBD1 aligns across 7 bases. This CDR3 region has 12 residues. CDR1 is DFQATT and CDR2 is SNEGSKA in the germline V gene (reference sequence). The CDR3 coding sequence is TGCAGTGCTCGAGACAGGGACTATGGCTACACCTTC. Translated: CSARDRDYGYTF.

This clonotype was picked up many times. J is TRBJ1-2 and V is TRBV28, with D maybe TRBD1 (5 bases). Germline assignment: CDR1 MDHEN and CDR2 SYDVKM. Between the trimmed V and J ends, which lost 0 bases and 3 bases, there was a span of 11 bases. This CDR3 has 15 amino acids. The CDR3 is CASSLWPGSDYGYTF. In DNA, the CDR3 is TGTGCCAGCAGTTTATGGCCAGGGTCCGACTATGGCTACACCTTC.

With respect to this clonotype: Given a much more abundant clone one base away, this may be a read error. The genes are TRBV24-1 and TRBJ2-1; the match to TRBD1 covers 9 bases. Germline loops: CDR1 KGHDR, CDR2 SFDVKD. The CDR3 length is 16 residues. CDR3 in DNA: TGTGCCGCCAGTGACCCCGGGACAGGGTCCTACAATGAGCAGTTCTTC. Translated: CAASDPGTGSYNEQFF.

In this sample, this clonotype turned up many times. The chain joins TRBV7-2 to TRBJ2-3; TRBD1 is a possible D gene (5 bases). Germline V gene sequence: CDR1 SGHTA, CDR2 FQGNSA. With 4 bases removed from V and 4 bases from J, the gap between germline ends came to 12 bases. CDR3 length equals 14 residues. The DNA of the CDR3 is TGTGCCAGCAGCTCCCAAAAGACAGCAGATACGCAGTATTTT. This encodes CASSSQKTADTQYF.

This clonotype showed up many times. The chain employs TRBV5-1 and TRBJ2-5; 8 nucleotides align to TRBD1. CDR1 SGHRS and CDR2 YFSETQ come from the germline V gene. This CDR3 is built from 18 residues. The V and J ends lost 1 base and 5 bases, in that order; junction bases with no gene match: 16. The CDR3 is CASSLPPTLDRVGETQYF. In nucleotides, the CDR3 is TGCGCCAGCAGCTTGCCACCTACCCTGGACAGGGTGGGGGAGACCCAGTACTTC.

This clonotype was recorded at least ten times. The V call is TRBV5-1, the J call TRBJ2-3; D might be TRBD1 or TRBD2, each matching 6 bases. Germline values: CDR1 SGHRS, CDR2 YFSETQ. The CDR3 runs 16 residues. V dropped 0 bases and J dropped 1 base, with 12 bases sitting between them. CDR3 coding DNA: TGCGCCAGCAGCTTGGAGGCAAGGGGGGGCACAGATACGCAGTATTTT. Amino acids: CASSLEARGGTDTQYF. Full variable domain (rest looked up from reference TRBV5-1 and TRBJ2-3): KAGVTQTPRYLIKTRGQQVTLSCSPISGHRSVSWYQQTPGQGLQFLFEYFSETQRNKGNFPGRFSGRQFSNSRSEMNVSTLELGDSALYLCASSLEARGGTDTQYFGPGTRLTVL.

In this sample, this clonotype turned up many times. The chain employs TRBV3-1 and TRBJ2-2, with D possibly TRBD2 on 6 matching bases. Germline V gene sequence: CDR1 LGHDT, CDR2 YNNKEL (reference sequence). The CDR3 runs to 17 residues. V was cut by 0 bases and J by 6 bases, with 17 bases left in between. For the CDR3, the DNA is TGTGCCAGCAGCCAAGATCTGACTAGTATTAACCCCGGGGAGCTGTTTTTT. This gives the protein CASSQDLTSINPGELFF.

In this sample, this clonotype turned up many times. The chain joins TRBV23-1 to TRBJ2-7; D remains unclear. TRBV23-1 is marked as an open reading frame, function uncertain. V was pared by 0 bases and J by 3 bases, with 15 bases between. There are 16 residues in the CDR3. The CDR3 DNA follows: TGCGCCAGCAGTCAATCGGAAACACATCCCAACTACGAGCAGTACTTC. As protein: CASSQSETHPNYEQYF.

This clonotype showed up many times. The chain combines TRBV5-1 with TRBJ1-2, with TRBD1 matching 10 bases. The CDR3 spans 14 residues. The J segment lost 7 bases and the V segment lost 0 bases, leaving 3 bases of the junction unmatched. CDR1 is SGHRS, CDR2 YFSETQ, per germline. The CDR3 here is CASSLGQGAPGYTF. The CDR3 nucleotides read TGCGCCAGCAGCTTGGGACAGGGGGCGCCTGGCTACACCTTC.

This clonotype was seen a few times. The chain recombines TRBV7-8 with TRBJ2-3, with 7 bases lining up with TRBD2. CDR1 SGHVS and CDR2 FQNEAQ come from the germline V gene. The ends lost 6 bases at V and 1 base at J; junction bases unmatched: 4. CDR3 length equals 14 residues. The CDR3 DNA follows: TGTGCCAGCAGACTGGGAGGGGGCACAGATACGCAGTATTTT. It yields the protein CASRLGGGTDTQYF.

This clonotype was detected many times. The chain links TRBV15 to TRBJ2-1; D may be TRBD1 (5 bases). V was trimmed by 0 bases and J by 2 bases, leaving 11 bases between them. This CDR3 region has 16 residues. CDR1 LNHNV and CDR2 YYDKDF come from the germline V gene (reference sequence). The CDR3 here is CATSREGARAYNEQFF. CDR3 DNA: TGTGCCACCAGCAGAGAAGGGGCAAGGGCCTACAATGAGCAGTTCTTC.

The table lists this clonotype with many counts. The rearrangement uses TRBV28 and TRBJ2-6; 8 bases line up with TRBD2. The trim removed 7 bases at V and 0 bases at J, leaving 14 bases unmatched. This CDR3 region has 19 residues. From germline, CDR1 is MDHEN and CDR2 SYDVKM. The DNA of the CDR3 is TGTGCCAGCACCTCCCCGGGAGGGGCCAGCAACTCTGGGGCCAACGTCCTGACTTTC. Translating it yields CASTSPGGASNSGANVLTF.

This clonotype has ten or more counts. The CDR3 DNA sequence: TGCAGCGTTGGGTTTTGGCAGGCAACTGAAGCTTTCTTT. Translated: CSVGFWQATEAFF. The chain recombines TRBV29-1 with TRBJ1-1; no clear D. Germline CDR1 reads SQVTM; CDR2 reads ANQGSEA. The CDR3 extends over 13 amino acids. Trimming removed 4 bases at V and 5 bases at J, with 14 bases between.

This clonotype was observed at least ten times. CDR3 DNA sequence: TGTGCCAGCAGCCGGGACAGGGGAAGCTACGAGCAGTACTTC. Encoded protein: CASSRDRGSYEQYF. The rearrangement joins TRBV14 to TRBJ2-7; 10 positions agree with TRBD1. The germline V gene has CDR1 SGHDN and CDR2 FVKESK. The junction had 3 bases not matched to a gene; V was cut back by 4 bases and J by 3 bases. The length of the CDR3 is 14 residues. Based on the CDR3 plus reference TRBV14 and TRBJ2-7, the full variable domain is EAGVTQFPSHSVIEKGQTVTLRCDPISGHDNLYWYRRVMGKEIKFLLHFVKESKQDESGMPNNRFLAERTGGTYSTLKVQPAELEDSGVYFCASSRDRGSYEQYFGPGTRLTVT.

This clonotype was recorded at least ten times. The gene calls are TRBV5-1 and TRBJ2-5; D not certain. Germline loops: CDR1 SGHRS, CDR2 YFSETQ. There are 14 residues in the CDR3. The V gene lost 4 bases and the J gene lost 8 bases, with 18 bases spanning the gap. The CDR3 loop is CASSPRGDYETQYF. The CDR3 coding sequence is TGCGCCAGCAGCCCCCGTGGGGATTATGAAACCCAGTACTTC.

This clonotype was seen repeatedly, ten times or more. The rearrangement uses TRBV5-1 and TRBJ2-3; possibly TRBD2 for D (5 bases). Germline assignment: CDR1 SGHRS and CDR2 YFSETQ. Trimming shortened V by 0 bases and J by 5 bases, and 13 bases separated the two germline ends. The length of the CDR3 is 15 residues. For the CDR3, the DNA is TGCGCCAGCAGCTTGGTGGTACTAGGCGGAGATACGCAGTATTTT. Protein product: CASSLVVLGGDTQYF.

Many counts were recorded for this clonotype. The CDR3 reads CASTKIGGSGTDTQYF. The CDR3 DNA sequence: TGTGCCAGCACCAAAATCGGGGGATCGGGCACAGATACGCAGTATTTT. The chain recombines TRBV6-1 with TRBJ2-3; weak D call: TRBD2 (6 bases). This CDR3 is built from 16 residues. Germline CDR1 reads MNHNS; CDR2 reads SASEGT. The V gene lost 7 bases and the J gene lost 1 base, with 18 bases spanning the gap.

In this sample, this clonotype turned up many times. The CDR3 DNA is TGTGCCAGCAGTTTACAGACTCCTGGTGTCGGGGAGCTGTTTTTT. This gives the protein CASSLQTPGVGELFF. The chain employs TRBV12-3 or TRBV12-4 and TRBJ2-2, with D unclear. V was cut by 2 bases and J by 7 bases, with 14 bases left in between. The CDR3 covers 15 residues.

This clonotype was seen at least ten times. CDR3 in DNA: TGTGCCAGCAGCTTAGTGAGCGGGGGGGCCGATAGGAATGAGCAGTTCTTC. This sequence encodes CASSLVSGGADRNEQFF. The chain uses TRBV7-2 and TRBJ2-1; 10 bases match TRBD2. The germline CDR1 and CDR2 sequences are SGHTA and FQGNSA. CDR3 length equals 17 residues. V lost 1 base to trimming and J lost 7 bases; unmatched junction nucleotides: 10.

A word on this clonotype: This may be a read error, as it is one base from a much larger clone. The gene calls are TRBV12-3 or TRBV12-4 and TRBJ2-3; no firm D call. V was pared by 6 bases and J by 2 bases, with 12 bases between. The CDR3 extends over 14 amino acids. The CDR3 DNA is TGTGCCAGCAGGGCGAGGCGTCACACAGATACGCAGTATTTT. Translating gives CASRARRHTDTQYF.

Many counts were recorded for this clonotype. The V gene is TRBV19, the J gene TRBJ1-5, with D maybe TRBD1 (5 bases). The CDR3 sequence is 16 residues long. Germline V gene data show CDR1 as LNHDA and CDR2 as SQIVND (reference sequence). The V end lost 7 bases, the J end lost 3 bases, and 19 bases lay between the germline ends. CDR3 DNA sequence: TGTGCCAGTACTTTAAGTGGGGGGTCAGACAATCAGCCCCAGCATTTT. Translation: CASTLSGGSDNQPQHF.